The sequence of this T cell receptor beta chain was determined in a study of patients and donors after allogeneic stem cell transplantation. TCRdb passed the RT-PCR reads through MiXCR, listing each CDR3 protein once. The repertoire holds 390,000 or so distinct CDR3 sequences, with more than 15% as singletons. Trimming stripped 3 bases from V and 4 bases from J, with 9 bases between. This CDR3 spans 14 amino acids. This receptor was obtained from a human donor who was either an allogeneic HSCT recipient or a stem cell or donor lymphocyte infusion donor (not recorded which). It is not recorded whose cells these are; they may come from a transplant donor. The sequenced sample consisted of blood, either unsorted or a sorted T cell fraction (not recorded which). The chain combines TRBV12-3 or TRBV12-4 with TRBJ1-4; D remains ambiguous. CDR3: CASSFKKINEKLFF. DNA of the CDR3: TGTGCCAGCAGTTTCAAGAAGATTAATGAAAAACTGTTTTTT.